This passage covers 15 T cell receptor beta chains from one sample sequenced in a study of cytomegalovirus exposure and HLA in healthy donors. The PCR used 60 Vbeta and 13 Jbeta primers. Profiling relied on immunoSEQ multiplex PCR, and the TCRdb table lists in-frame clones only, not all of them. The sample lists some 200,000 clones; 12% were seen once. Sequencing was carried out using PBMCs. These TCRs come from a man in his fifties in good health and CMV-seropositive.

This clone was seen a handful of times. The chain has TRBV7-2 and TRBJ2-3; 7 positions agree with TRBD2. The CDR3 spans 15 residues. V lost 3 bases, J lost 2 bases, and 5 bases stayed unmatched. The germline CDR1 and CDR2 sequences are SGHTA and FQGNSA. CDR3 bases: TGTGCCAGCAGCTTGGAACTAGCGTTCACAGATACGCAGTATTTT. It translates to CASSLELAFTDTQYF.

This clone turned up a few times. The chain joins TRBV7-2 to TRBJ2-1; the match to TRBD2 covers 13 bases. Per germline, CDR1 SGHTA and CDR2 FQGNSA. The CDR3 spans 15 residues. The V gene end was trimmed by 4 bases and the J gene end by 6 bases; junction bases not matched to a gene: 3. Written as DNA, the CDR3 is TGTGCCAGCAGCTCAACTAGCGGGGGGGTCAATGAGCAGTTCTTC. It yields the protein CASSSTSGGVNEQFF.

This clone was found a few times. The chain couples TRBV19 to TRBJ2-3; D is unresolved. Per germline, CDR1 LNHDA and CDR2 SQIVND (reference sequence). The CDR3 loop spans 14 amino acids. V gave up 6 bases and J gave up 2 bases, with 12 bases separating them. CDR3: CASRSAGITDTQYF. Here the CDR3 DNA reads TGTGCCAGTAGATCGGCAGGAATCACAGATACGCAGTATTTT. The full variable domain, with the rest looked up from reference TRBV19 and TRBJ2-3, is DGGITQSPKYLFRKEGQNVTLSCEQNLNHDAMYWYRQDPGQGLRLIYYSQIVNDFQKGDIAEGYSVSREKKESFPLTVTSAQKNPTAFYLCASRSAGITDTQYFGPGTRLTVL.

This chain joins TRBV30 and TRBJ1-4; D remains unclear. V lost 3 bases and J lost 2, with 10 bases in between. The germline V gene has CDR1 GTSNPN and CDR2 SVGIG (reference sequence). This CDR3 has 14 amino acids. The CDR3 here is CAWSYEVTNEKLFF. As DNA, the CDR3 is TGTGCCTGGAGCTACGAGGTGACTAATGAAAAACTGTTTTTT.

The rearrangement links TRBV7-8 to TRBJ2-3; weak D call: TRBD2 (6 bases). Germline CDR1 SGHVS, CDR2 FQNEAQ. The CDR3 covers 14 residues. Trimming pared 4 bases from V and 0 bases from J, leaving 8 bases between. The CDR3 DNA is TGTGCCAGCAGCTACGGGACTAGCACAGATACGCAGTATTTT. This gives the protein CASSYGTSTDTQYF.

The chain has TRBV30 and TRBJ1-1, with TRBD1 as a possible D gene (5 bases). The CDR3 sequence is 13 residues long. Germline CDR1 is GTSNPN and CDR2 is SVGIG (reference sequence). Trimming left V 0 bases short and J 0 bases short, with 5 bases between. The CDR3 coding sequence is TGTGCCTGGAGTGTACAGGTGAACACTGAAGCTTTCTTT. Translating it yields CAWSVQVNTEAFF.

In its sample, this clone was seen a few times. The rearrangement uses TRBV21-1 and TRBJ1-1; the table's D gene call, TRBD1, was not cross checked with the DNA. TRBV21-1 is flagged as a pseudogene. CDR3 length: 16 residues. The CDR3 spells CASSKRWPGGSTEAFF. The DNA of the CDR3 is TGTGCCAGCAGCAAAAGGTGGCCAGGGGGAAGCACTGAAGCTTTCTTT.

The V call is TRBV7-9, the J call TRBJ2-6, with 9 bases that match TRBD2. CDR1 is SEHNR, CDR2 FQNEAQ, per germline (reference sequence). J lost 0 bases, V lost 6 bases, and 9 bases had no gene match. This CDR3 is 18 amino acids long. The CDR3 sequence: CASSPGLAGLSGANVLTF. DNA for the CDR3: TGTGCCAGCAGTCCCGGGCTAGCGGGGCTCTCTGGGGCCAACGTCCTGACTTTC.

The rearrangement links TRBV29-1 to TRBJ2-7, with D perhaps TRBD2 (6 bases). CDR1 is SQVTM, CDR2 ANQGSEA, per germline. The ends were cut back, 6 bases at V and 5 bases at J, with 14 bases in the middle. CDR3 size: 12 residues. The CDR3 region is CSVAPTGDEQYF. The CDR3 DNA sequence: TGCAGCGTCGCGCCGACGGGGGACGAGCAGTACTTC.

The chain has TRBV5-1 and TRBJ2-3; D may be TRBD2 (5 bases). The CDR3 is 16 amino acids. Germline V gene sequence: CDR1 SGHRS, CDR2 YFSETQ. With 0 bases removed from V and 8 bases from J, the gap between germline ends came to 19 bases. The CDR3 region is CASSLGGRPREGTQYF. CDR3 nucleotide sequence: TGCGCCAGCAGCTTGGGCGGGCGACCAAGGGAAGGTACGCAGTATTTT.

The chain has TRBV11-3 and TRBJ1-2; possibly TRBD1 for D (6 bases). V was pared by 1 base and J by 4 bases, with 10 bases between. Germline V lookup: CDR1 SGHNT, CDR2 YENEEA. This CDR3 spans 14 amino acids. The CDR3 region is CASSLGGRGYGYTF. As DNA, the CDR3 is TGTGCCAGCAGCTTAGGTGGCAGGGGCTATGGCTACACCTTC.

This clone was counted only a few times. The genes are TRBV29-1 and TRBJ1-1; tentatively, D is TRBD1 (6 bases). The length of the CDR3 is 14 residues. Deletions cut 7 bases from V and 1 base from J, with 16 bases between. From germline, CDR1 is SQVTM and CDR2 ANQGSEA. CDR3 in DNA: TGCAGCGGAAAACTCAGGGGAAGGAACACTGAAGCTTTCTTT. This codes for CSGKLRGRNTEAFF.

This clone was observed a few times. The V gene is TRBV29-1, the J gene TRBJ2-3; tentatively, D is TRBD1 (6 bases). The CDR3 has 16 amino acids. Trimming stripped 0 bases from V and 2 bases from J, with 15 bases between. Germline lookup yields CDR1 SQVTM and CDR2 ANQGSEA. The CDR3 DNA follows: TGCAGCGTTGAAGATCTTCGACAGGCGGTCACAGATACGCAGTATTTT. Amino acids: CSVEDLRQAVTDTQYF.

This clone was seen more than once but under ten times. The rearrangement uses TRBV15 and TRBJ2-5; 7 bases agree with TRBD1. The CDR3 has 15 amino acids. Germline trimming cut 1 base from V and 7 bases from J; bases unmatched to any gene: 9. CDR1 is LNHNV and CDR2 is YYDKDF in the germline V gene (reference sequence). CDR3 bases: TGTGCCACCAGCAGAGGGGGACAGCCAAGTTGGACCCAGTACTTC. It is translated as CATSRGGQPSWTQYF.

The chain is built from TRBV10-3 and TRBJ2-3; 12 nucleotides match TRBD2. Germline V lookup: CDR1 ENHRY, CDR2 SYGVKD. Losses at the gene ends were 9 bases for V and 2 bases for J; bases not matched to a gene: 9. The CDR3 totals 16 residues. DNA of the CDR3: TGTGCCATTAGTAGGACTAGCGGGGAGTACACAGATACGCAGTATTTT. Translation: CAISRTSGEYTDTQYF.